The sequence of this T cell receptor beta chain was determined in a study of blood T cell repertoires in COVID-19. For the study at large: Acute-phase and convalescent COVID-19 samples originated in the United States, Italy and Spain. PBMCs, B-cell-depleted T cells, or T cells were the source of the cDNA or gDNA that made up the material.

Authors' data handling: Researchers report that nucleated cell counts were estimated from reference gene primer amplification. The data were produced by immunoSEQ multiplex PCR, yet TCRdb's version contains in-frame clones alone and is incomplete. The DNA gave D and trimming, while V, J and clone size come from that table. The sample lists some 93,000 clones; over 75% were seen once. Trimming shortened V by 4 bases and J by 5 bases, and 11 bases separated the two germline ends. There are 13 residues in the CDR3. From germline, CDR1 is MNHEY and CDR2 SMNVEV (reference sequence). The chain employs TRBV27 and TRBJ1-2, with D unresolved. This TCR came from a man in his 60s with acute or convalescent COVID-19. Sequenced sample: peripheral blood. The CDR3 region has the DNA TGTGCCAGCAGTTCGCCGGGGTTTTATGGCTACACCTTC. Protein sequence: CASSSPGFYGYTF.